The 28 T cell receptor beta chains below all came from one sample that was sequenced in a study of long-term antiretroviral therapy in people with HIV. They ran version v3.0 of the immunoSEQ assay at survey level. Using immunoSEQ multiplex PCR, the repertoire was profiled, and TCRdb retains in-frame clones only, with some absent. The sample holds around 32,000 clones, about 87% seen once. Sequenced material: unsorted PBMCs, taken 3.2 years before starting antiretroviral therapy. The source is a man aged 45-60 years with HIV.

The genes are TRBV14 and TRBJ1-2, with D unclear. The CDR3 runs to 15 residues. V lost 1 base and J 0 bases, leaving 9 bases between the germline ends. CDR1 is SGHDN, CDR2 FVKESK, per germline. The CDR3 DNA reads TGTGCCAGCAGCCAAGTGGTTTTTCCTAACTATGGCTACACCTTC. This sequence encodes CASSQVVFPNYGYTF.

The V call is TRBV11-2, the J call TRBJ2-5, with a weak D call TRBD1 (6 bases). The CDR3 runs to 13 residues. V dropped 4 bases and J dropped 5 bases, with 11 bases sitting between them. Germline V gene sequence: CDR1 SGHAT, CDR2 FQNNGV. The CDR3 sequence: CASSSAGVETQYF. The CDR3 nucleotides are TGTGCCAGCAGCTCCGCAGGGGTGGAGACCCAGTACTTC.

This clone has more than one count but fewer than ten. The J gene is TRBJ2-7, the V gene TRBV28; the D is unclear. CDR1 is MDHEN and CDR2 is SYDVKM in the germline V gene. The CDR3 loop spans 14 amino acids. Trimming took 3 bases from V and 2 from J, leaving 11 bases between them. CDR3 coding DNA: TGTGCCAGCAGTTTCATATCCGTCCCCTACGAGCAGTACTTC. This codes for CASSFISVPYEQYF.

J is TRBJ1-2 and V is TRBV7-9; TRBD1 aligns across 8 bases. CDR1 is SEHNR and CDR2 is FQNEAQ in the germline V gene (reference sequence). V lost 2 bases and J lost 3; bases outside the gene matches: 11. CDR3 length: 17 residues. The CDR3 coding sequence is TGTGCCAGCAGCTTACCGGGACAGGACTTCTCGGACTATGGCTACACCTTC. Protein: CASSLPGQDFSDYGYTF.

The chain carries TRBV12-1 and TRBJ2-7; TRBD2 is the table's D call, not checked against the DNA. TRBV12-1 is termed a pseudogene. The CDR3 is 17 amino acids. The CDR3 DNA reads TGTGCCAGCAGCTTTGTCACTAGCGGGGGGGAAACCTACGAGCAGTACTTC. It encodes CASSFVTSGGETYEQYF.

The rearrangement uses TRBV7-8 and TRBJ2-7, with 8 bases lining up with TRBD2. The CDR3 is 15 amino acids. Germline CDR1 SGHVS, CDR2 FQNEAQ. The V and J ends lost 5 bases and 4 bases, in that order; junction bases with no gene match: 10. The CDR3, as DNA: TGTGCCAGCAGCAACTATAGCGGGAAAGGGTACGAGCAGTACTTC. It is translated as CASSNYSGKGYEQYF. Full variable domain (outside the CDR3, taken from reference TRBV7-8 and TRBJ2-7): GAGVSQSPRYKVAKRGQDVALRCDPISGHVSLFWYQQALGQGPEFLTYFQNEAQLDKSGLPSDRFFAERPEGSVSTLKIQRTQQEDSAVYLCASSNYSGKGYEQYFGPGTRLTVT.

The chain employs TRBV21-1 and TRBJ2-7. TRBV21-1 is a pseudogene segment. There are 12 residues in the CDR3. The CDR3: CARVDLSYEQYF. The CDR3 DNA follows: TGTGCCAGGGTGGACCTCTCCTACGAGCAGTACTTC.

This clone was counted between two and nine times. This sequence joins TRBV7-8 and TRBJ2-7; a weak D match, TRBD1 (6 bases). The CDR3 has 16 amino acids. Trimming took 1 base from V and 2 from J, leaving 15 bases between them. The germline CDR1 and CDR2 sequences are SGHVS and FQNEAQ. The CDR3 here is CASSLVDTGTPYEQYF. The CDR3 bases are TGTGCCAGCAGCTTAGTAGATACAGGGACGCCCTACGAGCAGTACTTC.

Here the CDR3 DNA reads TGCGCCAGCAGTGAGCCCTTCGGGACTAGATTAGGGACCCAGTACTTC. Translated, it gives CASSEPFGTRLGTQYF. The chain employs TRBV10-2 and TRBJ2-5; 8 positions agree with TRBD2. Germline V lookup: CDR1 WSHSY, CDR2 SAAADI. V shed 2 bases, J shed 7 bases, and the junction held 12 bases outside the gene matches. The CDR3 runs 16 residues.

V is TRBV9 and J is TRBJ2-7; 8 nucleotides align to TRBD1. The J segment lost 5 bases and the V segment lost 4 bases, leaving 8 bases of the junction unmatched. This CDR3 comprises 14 residues. Germline values: CDR1 SGDLS, CDR2 YYNGEE. The CDR3 is CASSQRTGINEQYF. The CDR3 DNA follows: TGTGCCAGCAGCCAGCGGACAGGGATAAACGAGCAGTACTTC.

This chain joins TRBV28 and TRBJ1-2; D might be TRBD1 (6 bases). The CDR3 has 14 amino acids. Trimming removed 4 bases at V and 5 bases at J, with 14 bases between. Germline V gives CDR1 MDHEN, CDR2 SYDVKM. CDR3 sequence (DNA): TGTGCCAGCAGTTCCCCGGGGGCGCGATATGGCTACACCTTC. Encoded protein: CASSSPGARYGYTF.

This chain uses TRBV7-2 with TRBJ1-2; 7 bases are a match to TRBD1. Germline V gives CDR1 SGHTA, CDR2 FQGNSA. The CDR3 totals 16 residues. V was clipped by 5 bases and J by 8 bases; unmatched bases: 17. The CDR3 spells CASSHGTAQTSWGYTF. The CDR3 DNA reads TGTGCCAGCAGCCATGGGACAGCGCAAACTAGTTGGGGCTACACCTTC.

The genes are TRBV6-5 and TRBJ2-2; 7 nucleotides match TRBD2. The CDR3 runs 12 residues. CDR1 and CDR2 from the germline V gene are MNHEY and SVGAGI. V lost 6 bases and J lost 8; bases outside the gene matches: 3. CDR3 nucleotides: TGTGCCAGCAGAGGACTAGTTGGGGAGCTGTTTTTT. This sequence encodes CASRGLVGELFF.

The V gene is TRBV30, the J gene TRBJ1-2; D is perhaps TRBD1 (5 bases). In germline, CDR1 is GTSNPN, CDR2 SVGIG (reference sequence). The CDR3 totals 13 residues. V was cut by 1 base and J by 7 bases, with 13 bases left in between. Here the CDR3 reads CAWSDQGWPGYTF. The CDR3 DNA reads as TGTGCCTGGAGTGACCAGGGTTGGCCTGGCTACACCTTC.

This chain connects TRBV5-1 to TRBJ1-2, with 12 nucleotides matching TRBD1. Per the germline V gene, CDR1 is SGHRS and CDR2 is YFSETQ. V shed 6 bases and J 5 bases; nucleotides not matched to a gene: 8. The length of the CDR3 is 15 residues. CDR3 bases: TGCGCCAGCAAGACTCCGGGACAGGGGGCGTATGGCTACACCTTC. This sequence encodes CASKTPGQGAYGYTF.

The rearrangement uses TRBV18 and TRBJ2-1; D not certain. Germline CDR1 and CDR2: KGHSH and LQKENI. V gave up 0 bases and J gave up 7 bases, with 19 bases separating them. CDR3 length equals 17 residues. The CDR3 region has the DNA TGTGCCAGCTCACCACCTTCTAGGCGAAGGCTCGGAAATGAGCAGTTCTTC. Protein: CASSPPSRRRLGNEQFF.

The sample holds one count of this clone. The chain combines TRBV6-5 with TRBJ1-3; D unclear. Trimming stripped 5 bases from V and 10 bases from J, with 21 bases between. Germline CDR1 MNHEY, CDR2 SVGAGI. The CDR3 contains 15 residues. CDR3 amino acids: CASSNNGIPTSTIYF. DNA of the CDR3: TGTGCCAGCAGTAACAACGGGATTCCTACTTCGACCATATATTTT.

The chain has TRBV6-1 and TRBJ2-7; D possibly corresponds to TRBD1 (6 bases). The germline V gene has CDR1 MNHNS and CDR2 SASEGT. The CDR3 length is 14 residues. With 6 bases removed from V and 1 base from J, the gap between germline ends came to 13 bases. CDR3 region: CASSKGVLSYEQYF. Written as DNA, the CDR3 is TGTGCCAGCAGCAAGGGGGTTCTTTCCTACGAGCAGTACTTC.

This chain joins TRBV5-5 and TRBJ1-1; 10 bases line up with TRBD1. CDR1 is SGHKS and CDR2 is YYEKEE in the germline V gene (reference sequence). The CDR3 is made up of 16 amino acids. V gave up 2 bases and J gave up 4 bases; unmatched junction bases: 8. The CDR3: CASSFGRTGGSTEAFF. CDR3 coding DNA: TGTGCCAGCAGCTTCGGAAGGACAGGGGGGAGCACTGAAGCTTTCTTT. Drawing the rest from reference TRBV5-5 and TRBJ1-1, the complete variable domain is DAGVTQSPTHLIKTRGQQVTLRCSPISGHKSVSWYQQVLGQGPQFIFQYYEKEERGRGNFPDRFSARQFPNYSSELNVNALLLGDSALYLCASSFGRTGGSTEAFFGQGTRLTVV.

The chain uses TRBV6-1 and TRBJ2-7; 8 nucleotides align to TRBD1. The CDR3 spans 14 residues. V lost 2 bases and J lost 3; bases outside the gene matches: 3. Germline CDR1 MNHNS, CDR2 SASEGT. The CDR3 region has the DNA TGTGCCAGCAGTGAAAGGACAGGGCTCTACGAGCAGTACTTC. Amino acid sequence: CASSERTGLYEQYF.

The chain couples TRBV7-9 to TRBJ2-7; TRBD1 aligns across 9 bases. V shed 0 bases, J shed 0 bases, and the junction held 12 bases outside the gene matches. The V gene's germline CDR1 is SEHNR and CDR2 FQNEAQ (reference sequence). This CDR3 has 19 amino acids. CDR3 bases: TGTGCCAGCAGCTTAGCGATAGGTTCGGACAGGGGACACTCCTACGAGCAGTACTTC. Translating it yields CASSLAIGSDRGHSYEQYF.

This clone was recorded a few times. The rearrangement joins TRBV20-1 to TRBJ2-7, with D unresolved. Between the trimmed V and J ends, which lost 4 bases and 7 bases, there was a span of 11 bases. This CDR3 region has 11 residues. CDR1 DFQATT and CDR2 SNEGSKA come from the germline V gene (reference sequence). CDR3 sequence reads: CSATSGPEQYF. In DNA, the CDR3 is TGCAGTGCTACCTCGGGTCCTGAGCAGTACTTC.

This clone was observed a single time. This chain joins TRBV9 and TRBJ1-5; no clear D gene. CDR3 length: 13 residues. Germline CDR1 reads SGDLS; CDR2 reads YYNGEE. V lost 0 bases and J 6 bases, leaving 7 bases between the germline ends. CDR3 amino acids: CASSVDPAQPQHF. The CDR3 bases are TGTGCCAGCAGCGTAGATCCCGCTCAGCCCCAGCATTTT.

This sequence joins TRBV18 and TRBJ1-1, with a tentative D call TRBD1 (5 bases). V lost 0 bases to trimming and J lost 1 base, with 15 bases between them. CDR1 and CDR2 from the germline V gene are KGHSH and LQKENI. This CDR3 comprises 17 residues. DNA of the CDR3: TGTGCCAGCTCACCACCCGGGACCGGAGGCAGGAACACTGAAGCTTTCTTT. It yields the protein CASSPPGTGGRNTEAFF.

The chain employs TRBV2 and TRBJ1-2; 7 positions agree with TRBD1. Germline V gene sequence: CDR1 SNHLY, CDR2 FYNNEI. The CDR3 is 14 residues long. Trimming removed 5 bases from V and 4 bases from J; junction bases left unmatched: 7. DNA of the CDR3: TGTGCCAGCAGTACAGGGGCCTGGGCCTATGGCTACACCTTC. It encodes CASSTGAWAYGYTF.

This clone was counted only a few times. The chain links TRBV5-1 to TRBJ1-1, with 8 bases identical to TRBD1. V was pared by 3 bases and J by 8 bases, with 9 bases of the junction left unmatched. This CDR3 contains 14 residues. Germline values: CDR1 SGHRS, CDR2 YFSETQ. The CDR3 coding sequence is TGCGCCAGCAGCTCGAGGACAGGGAGCGCCGAAGCTTTCTTT. Protein sequence: CASSSRTGSAEAFF. The full variable domain, with the rest looked up from reference TRBV5-1 and TRBJ1-1, is KAGVTQTPRYLIKTRGQQVTLSCSPISGHRSVSWYQQTPGQGLQFLFEYFSETQRNKGNFPGRFSGRQFSNSRSEMNVSTLELGDSALYLCASSSRTGSAEAFFGQGTRLTVV.

The chain employs TRBV7-3 and TRBJ2-5, with 10 bases lining up with TRBD1. The V gene's germline CDR1 is SGHTA and CDR2 FQGTGA. After removal of 2 bases from V and 7 bases from J, the junction contained 1 base not matched to a gene. The CDR3 spans 13 residues. The CDR3 loop reads CASSLDRGRTQYF. CDR3 sequence (DNA): TGTGCCAGCAGCTTAGACAGGGGGCGGACCCAGTACTTC.

As for this clone: Other DNA sequences within the sample encode an identical CDR3. The V call is TRBV6-5, the J call TRBJ2-7; 10 bases map to TRBD1. In germline, CDR1 is MNHEY, CDR2 SVGAGI. The ends lost 2 bases at V and 1 base at J; junction bases unmatched: 2. The CDR3 contains 15 residues. This chain's CDR3 is CASSYGGQGSYEQYF. CDR3 DNA: TGTGCCAGCAGTTACGGGGGACAGGGGTCCTACGAGCAGTACTTC.